This T cell receptor beta chain was identified in a study of technical replicates of blood from several donors. The V and J ends lost 7 bases and 3 bases, in that order; junction bases with no gene match: 9. The CDR3 spans 17 residues. CDR1 MGHRA and CDR2 YSYEKL come from the germline V gene. The protocol was immunoSEQ multiplex PCR, while the TCRdb copy is restricted to in-frame clones and leaves out a portion. The sample shows roughly 87,000 clones, about 94% of them seen only once. The rearrangement joins TRBV4-1 to TRBJ2-2, with 12 bases identical to TRBD2. The receptor was derived from a human donor in good health. Sequencing was done on a sample of T cells isolated from PBMCs. The CDR3 is CASTRRLAGGYTGELFF. In nucleotides, the CDR3 is TGCGCCAGCACCCGACGGCTAGCGGGGGGGTACACCGGGGAGCTGTTTTTT.